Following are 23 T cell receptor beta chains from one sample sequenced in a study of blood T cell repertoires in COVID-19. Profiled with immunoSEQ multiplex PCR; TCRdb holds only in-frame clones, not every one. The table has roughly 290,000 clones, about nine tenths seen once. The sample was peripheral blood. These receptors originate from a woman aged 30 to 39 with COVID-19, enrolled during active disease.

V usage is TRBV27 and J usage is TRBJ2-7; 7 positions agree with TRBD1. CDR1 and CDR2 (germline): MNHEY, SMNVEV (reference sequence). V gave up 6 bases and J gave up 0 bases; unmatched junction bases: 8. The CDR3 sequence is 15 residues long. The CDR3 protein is CASSPQGDSSYEQYF. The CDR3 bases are TGTGCCAGCAGCCCTCAGGGGGATAGCTCCTACGAGCAGTACTTC.

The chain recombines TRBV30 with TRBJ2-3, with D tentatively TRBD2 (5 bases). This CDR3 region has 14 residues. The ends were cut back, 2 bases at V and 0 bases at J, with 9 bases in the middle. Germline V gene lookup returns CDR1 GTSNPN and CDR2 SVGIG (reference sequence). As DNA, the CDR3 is TGTGCCTGGAGTCTCGGACTGAGCACAGATACGCAGTATTTT. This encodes CAWSLGLSTDTQYF.

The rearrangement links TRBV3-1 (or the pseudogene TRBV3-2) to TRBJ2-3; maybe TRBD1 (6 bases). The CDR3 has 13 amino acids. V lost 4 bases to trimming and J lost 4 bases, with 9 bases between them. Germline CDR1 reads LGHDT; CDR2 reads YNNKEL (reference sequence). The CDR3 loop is CASSPRGADTQYF. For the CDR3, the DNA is TGTGCCAGCAGCCCCAGGGGTGCAGATACGCAGTATTTT.

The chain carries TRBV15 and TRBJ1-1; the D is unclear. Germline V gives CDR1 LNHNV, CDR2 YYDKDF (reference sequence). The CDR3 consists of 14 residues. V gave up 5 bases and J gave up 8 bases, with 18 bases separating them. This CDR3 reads CATSPQLRVLEAFF. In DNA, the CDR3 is TGTGCCACCAGCCCCCAGCTGAGGGTCTTAGAAGCTTTCTTT.

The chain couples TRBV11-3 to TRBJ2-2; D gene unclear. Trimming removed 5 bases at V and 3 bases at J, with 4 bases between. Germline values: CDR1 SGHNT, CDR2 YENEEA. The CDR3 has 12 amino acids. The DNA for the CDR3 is TGTGCCAGCAGCCCCTACACCGGGGAGCTGTTTTTT. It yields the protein CASSPYTGELFF.

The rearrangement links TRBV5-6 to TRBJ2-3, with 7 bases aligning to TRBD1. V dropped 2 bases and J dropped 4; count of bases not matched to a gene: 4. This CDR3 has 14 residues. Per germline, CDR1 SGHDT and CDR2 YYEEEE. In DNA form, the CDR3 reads TGTGCCAGCAGCTTTTTGCAGGGGGCAGATACGCAGTATTTT. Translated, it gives CASSFLQGADTQYF.

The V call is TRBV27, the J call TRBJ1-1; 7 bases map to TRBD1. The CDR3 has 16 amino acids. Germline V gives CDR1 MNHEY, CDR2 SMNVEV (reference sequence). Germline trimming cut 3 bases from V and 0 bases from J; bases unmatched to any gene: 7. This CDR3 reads CASSLLGGSVNTEAFF. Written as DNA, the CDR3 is TGTGCCAGCAGTTTGTTAGGGGGCTCAGTGAACACTGAAGCTTTCTTT.

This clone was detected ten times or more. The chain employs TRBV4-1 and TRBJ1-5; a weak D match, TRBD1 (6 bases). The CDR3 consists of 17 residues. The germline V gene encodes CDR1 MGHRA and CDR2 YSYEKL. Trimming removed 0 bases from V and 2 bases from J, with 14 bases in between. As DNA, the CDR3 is TGCGCCAGCAGCCAAGATGCGGAGACAGGCCGCAATCAGCCCCAGCATTTT. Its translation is CASSQDAETGRNQPQHF.

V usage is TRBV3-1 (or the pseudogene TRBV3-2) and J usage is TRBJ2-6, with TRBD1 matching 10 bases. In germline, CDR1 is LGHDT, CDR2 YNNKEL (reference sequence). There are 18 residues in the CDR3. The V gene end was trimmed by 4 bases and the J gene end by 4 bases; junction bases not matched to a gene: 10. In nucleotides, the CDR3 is TGTGCCAGCAGCCCCAAGGGGACAGGGGTTGCCGGGGCCAACGTCCTGACTTTC. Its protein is CASSPKGTGVAGANVLTF.

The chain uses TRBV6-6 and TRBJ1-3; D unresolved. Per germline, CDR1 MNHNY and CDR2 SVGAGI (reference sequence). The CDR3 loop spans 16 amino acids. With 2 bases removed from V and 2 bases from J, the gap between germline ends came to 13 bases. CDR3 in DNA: TGTGCCAGCAGTTACCCCACCGGGTCCCCTGGAAACACCATATATTTT. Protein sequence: CASSYPTGSPGNTIYF.

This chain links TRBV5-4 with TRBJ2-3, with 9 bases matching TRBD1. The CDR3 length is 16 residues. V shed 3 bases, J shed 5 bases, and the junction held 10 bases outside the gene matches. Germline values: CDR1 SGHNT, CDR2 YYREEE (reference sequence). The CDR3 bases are TGTGCCAGCAGCTCGAAAAGGACAGGGGATGGAGATACGCAGTATTTT. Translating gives CASSSKRTGDGDTQYF.

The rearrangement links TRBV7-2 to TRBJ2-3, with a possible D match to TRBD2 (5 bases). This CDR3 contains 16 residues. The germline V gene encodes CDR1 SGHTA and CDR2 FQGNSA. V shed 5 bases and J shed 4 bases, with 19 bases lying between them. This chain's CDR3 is CASSRPSGLRADTQYF. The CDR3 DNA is TGTGCCAGCAGCCGTCCGAGCGGATTGCGGGCAGATACGCAGTATTTT.

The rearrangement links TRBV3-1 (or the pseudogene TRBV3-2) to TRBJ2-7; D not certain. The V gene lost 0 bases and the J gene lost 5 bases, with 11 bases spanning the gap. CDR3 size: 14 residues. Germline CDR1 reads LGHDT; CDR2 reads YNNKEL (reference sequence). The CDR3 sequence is CASSQDPATDEQYF. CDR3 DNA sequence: TGTGCCAGCAGCCAAGATCCGGCCACAGACGAGCAGTACTTC.

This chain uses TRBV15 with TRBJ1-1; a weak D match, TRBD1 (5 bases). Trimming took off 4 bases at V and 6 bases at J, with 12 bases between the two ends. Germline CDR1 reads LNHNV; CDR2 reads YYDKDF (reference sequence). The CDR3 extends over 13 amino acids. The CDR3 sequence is CATSTTENAEAFF. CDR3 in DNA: TGTGCCACCAGCACGACAGAAAACGCTGAAGCTTTCTTT.

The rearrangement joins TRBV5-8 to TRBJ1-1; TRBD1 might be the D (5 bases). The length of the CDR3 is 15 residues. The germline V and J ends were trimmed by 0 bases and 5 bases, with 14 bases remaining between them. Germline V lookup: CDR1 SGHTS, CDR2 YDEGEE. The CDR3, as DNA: TGTGCCAGCAGCTTGGCGGCAGGGTATAAGACTGAAGCTTTCTTT. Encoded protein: CASSLAAGYKTEAFF.

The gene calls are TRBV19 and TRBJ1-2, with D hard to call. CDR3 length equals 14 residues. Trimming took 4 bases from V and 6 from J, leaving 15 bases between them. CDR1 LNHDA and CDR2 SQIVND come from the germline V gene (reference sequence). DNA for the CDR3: TGTGCCAGTAGTACCGGCTCAACAGCGGATGGCTACACCTTC. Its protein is CASSTGSTADGYTF.

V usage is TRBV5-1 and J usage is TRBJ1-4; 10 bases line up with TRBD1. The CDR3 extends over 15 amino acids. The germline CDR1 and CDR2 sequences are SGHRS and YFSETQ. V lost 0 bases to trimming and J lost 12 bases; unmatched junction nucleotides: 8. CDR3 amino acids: CASSLDAGQGLELFF. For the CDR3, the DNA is TGCGCCAGCAGCTTGGACGCGGGACAGGGGTTGGAACTGTTTTTT.

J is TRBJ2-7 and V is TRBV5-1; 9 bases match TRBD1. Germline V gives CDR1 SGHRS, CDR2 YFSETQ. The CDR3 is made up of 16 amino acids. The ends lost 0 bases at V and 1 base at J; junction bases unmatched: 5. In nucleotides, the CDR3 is TGCGCCAGCAGCTTGGATAGGACAGGGGTGTCCTACGAGCAGTACTTC. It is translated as CASSLDRTGVSYEQYF.

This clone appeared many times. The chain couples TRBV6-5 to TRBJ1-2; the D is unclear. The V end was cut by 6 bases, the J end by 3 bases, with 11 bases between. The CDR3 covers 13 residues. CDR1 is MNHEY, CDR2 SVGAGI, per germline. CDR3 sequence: CASRPERDYGYTF. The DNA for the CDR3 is TGTGCCAGCAGGCCCGAAAGAGACTATGGCTACACCTTC.

CDR3 nucleotides: TGTGCCAGCAGGGGGGGATCTCCCTCTGGAAACACCATATATTTT. Its translation is CASRGGSPSGNTIYF. The chain employs TRBV27 and TRBJ1-3; tentatively, D is TRBD1 (5 bases). This CDR3 contains 15 residues. Trimming shortened V by 6 bases and J by 0 bases, and 12 bases separated the two germline ends. Germline CDR1 MNHEY, CDR2 SMNVEV (reference sequence).

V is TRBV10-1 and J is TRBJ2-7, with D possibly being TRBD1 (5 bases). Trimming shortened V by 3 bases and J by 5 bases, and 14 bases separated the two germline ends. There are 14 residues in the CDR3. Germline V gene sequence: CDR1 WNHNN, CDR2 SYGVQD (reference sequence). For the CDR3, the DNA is TGCGCCAGCAGTGATGGGCAGGGCTGGAACGAGCAGTACTTC. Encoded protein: CASSDGQGWNEQYF.

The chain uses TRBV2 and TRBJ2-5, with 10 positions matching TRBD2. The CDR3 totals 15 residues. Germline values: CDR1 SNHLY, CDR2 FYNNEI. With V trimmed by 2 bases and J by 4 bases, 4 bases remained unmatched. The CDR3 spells CASSELAGGRETQYF. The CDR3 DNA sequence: TGTGCCAGCAGTGAATTAGCGGGAGGCAGAGAGACCCAGTACTTC.

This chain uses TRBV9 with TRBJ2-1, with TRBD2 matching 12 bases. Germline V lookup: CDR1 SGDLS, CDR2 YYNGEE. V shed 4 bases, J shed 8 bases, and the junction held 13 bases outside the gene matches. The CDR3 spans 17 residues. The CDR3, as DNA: TGTGCCAGCAGCCCCCCCCTGGCGGCTAGCGGGAGGGATGAGCAGTTCTTC. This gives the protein CASSPPLAASGRDEQFF.